The following is a T cell receptor beta chain sequence with its context. Primers for the PCR totalled 60 Vbeta and 13 Jbeta. Only in-frame clones appear in the TCRdb table, and some are missing; sequencing was by immunoSEQ multiplex PCR. There are 150,000 to 200,000 clones in the sample; roughly four fifths occur only once, and around 1.9% lies in the top ten. The CDR3 length is 16 residues. Germline CDR1 reads SGHKS; CDR2 reads YYEKEE (reference sequence). Trimming at V came to 3 bases and at J to 0 bases, leaving 1 base not matched to a gene. The source of the sample is a study of cytomegalovirus exposure and HLA in healthy donors.

The chain has TRBV5-5 and TRBJ2-3, with 13 bases fitting TRBD2. The receptor was isolated from a young woman in good health and CMV-seropositive. The sequencing input was PBMCs. The CDR3 region is CASSSGLAGSTDTQYF. The DNA for the CDR3 is TGTGCCAGCAGCTCGGGACTAGCGGGGAGCACAGATACGCAGTATTTT. The whole variable domain, filled in from reference TRBV5-5 and TRBJ2-3, reads DAGVTQSPTHLIKTRGQQVTLRCSPISGHKSVSWYQQVLGQGPQFIFQYYEKEERGRGNFPDRFSARQFPNYSSELNVNALLLGDSALYLCASSSGLAGSTDTQYFGPGTRLTVL.